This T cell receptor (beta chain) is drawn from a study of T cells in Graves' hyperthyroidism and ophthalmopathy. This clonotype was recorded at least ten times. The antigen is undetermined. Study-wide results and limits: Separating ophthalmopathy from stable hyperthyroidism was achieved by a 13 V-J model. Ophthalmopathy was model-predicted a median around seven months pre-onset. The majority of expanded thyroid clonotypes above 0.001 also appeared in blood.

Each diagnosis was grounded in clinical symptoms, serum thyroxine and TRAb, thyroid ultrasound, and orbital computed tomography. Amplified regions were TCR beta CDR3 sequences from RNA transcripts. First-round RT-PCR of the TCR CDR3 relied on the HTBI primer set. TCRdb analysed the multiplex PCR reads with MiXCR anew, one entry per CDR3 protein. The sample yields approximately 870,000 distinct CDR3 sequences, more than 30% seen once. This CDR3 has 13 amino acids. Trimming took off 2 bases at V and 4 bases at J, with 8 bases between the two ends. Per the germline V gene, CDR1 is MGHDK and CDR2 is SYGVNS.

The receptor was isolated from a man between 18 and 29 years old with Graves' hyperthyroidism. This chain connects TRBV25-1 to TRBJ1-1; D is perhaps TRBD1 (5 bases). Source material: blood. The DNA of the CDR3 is TGTGCCAGCAGTGAAAGAGGGGTCACTGAAGCTTTCTTT. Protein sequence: CASSERGVTEAFF. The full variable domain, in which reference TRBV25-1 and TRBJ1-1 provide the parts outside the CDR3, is EADIYQTPRYLVIGTGKKITLECSQTMGHDKMYWYQQDPGMELHLIHYSYGVNSTEKGDLSSESTVSRIRTEHFPLTLESARPSHTSQYLCASSERGVTEAFFGQGTRLTVV.